Listed here are 16 T cell receptor beta chains from one sample, sequenced in a study of immune reconstitution after stem cell transplant in scleroderma. One entry per CDR3 protein, called by TCRdb with MiXCR from the RT-PCR reads. The sample has about 2,300 distinct CDR3 sequences, around 6% seen once. Sampling was conducted before or after autologous hematopoietic stem cell transplantation (not recorded which). The receptors shown here come from a female donor with systemic sclerosis.

The chain uses TRBV7-2 and TRBJ1-1, with 12 bases that match TRBD1. CDR3 length: 17 amino acids. The germline gives CDR1 SGHTA, CDR2 FQGNSA. V lost 5 bases to trimming and J lost 4 bases; unmatched junction nucleotides: 11. CDR3 sequence (DNA): TGTGCCAGCAGCCCGGGACAGGGGGCCTCCAGATCCACTGAAGCTTTCTTT. Translation: CASSPGQGASRSTEAFF.

This clonotype ranks as medium-sized. The chain uses TRBV7-3 and TRBJ1-3; D is unresolved. The CDR3 is 21 amino acids. V was trimmed by 5 bases and J by 1 base, leaving 30 bases between them. Germline loops: CDR1 SGHTA, CDR2 FQGTGA. CDR3 region: CASSPNSRSQPLGCSGNTIYF. The CDR3 region has the DNA TGTGCCAGCAGCCCCAATTCACGGTCCCAACCTCTCGGATGTTCTGGAAACACCATATATTTT. Filled out from reference TRBV7-3 and TRBJ1-3, the complete variable domain reads GAGVSQTPSNKVTEKGKYVELRCDPISGHTALYWYRQSLGQGPEFLIYFQGTGAADDSGLPNDRFFAVRPEGSVSTLKIQRTERGDSAVYLCASSPNSRSQPLGCSGNTIYFGEGSWLTVV.

The chain couples TRBV6-6 to TRBJ1-4, with no clear D. The CDR3 covers 12 residues. Trimming took 7 bases from V and 4 from J, leaving 7 bases between them. Germline CDR1 and CDR2: MNHNY and SVGAGI (reference sequence). The CDR3 is CASKRNNEKLFF. CDR3 coding DNA: TGTGCCAGCAAGCGGAATAATGAAAAACTGTTTTTT.

This clonotype has just a few counts. CDR3 loop: CASTSGVEPTF. CDR3 sequence (DNA): TGTGCCAGCACCTCGGGGGTGGAACCCACCTTC. J is TRBJ1-2 and V is TRBV28, with a tentative D call TRBD1 (5 bases). V gave up 7 bases and J gave up 13 bases, with 16 bases separating them. The germline gives CDR1 MDHEN, CDR2 SYDVKM. The CDR3 loop spans 11 amino acids.

This chain links TRBV9 with TRBJ2-5; maybe TRBD2 (5 bases). Germline V lookup: CDR1 SGDLS, CDR2 YYNGEE. V lost 4 bases and J lost 1, with 14 bases in between. This CDR3 contains 15 residues. In DNA, the CDR3 is TGTGCCAGCAGCCCAGGAAGAGGGCTCCAAGAGACCCAGTACTTC. Its translation is CASSPGRGLQETQYF.

This clonotype has only a few counts. The genes are TRBV6-1 and TRBJ2-1; a possible D gene is TRBD1 (6 bases). The ends were cut back, 6 bases at V and 5 bases at J, with 14 bases in the middle. Germline CDR1 reads MNHNS; CDR2 reads SASEGT. The CDR3 extends over 14 amino acids. CDR3 loop: CASRRARDNNEQFF. The CDR3 nucleotides read TGTGCCAGCAGGAGGGCCAGGGACAACAATGAGCAGTTCTTC.

For this clonotype: The junction departs from germline at one end; a sequencing error may be responsible. This sequence joins TRBV24-1 and TRBJ2-1; D not resolved. Per the germline V gene, CDR1 is KGHDR and CDR2 is SFDVKD. The CDR3 runs 13 residues. Here the CDR3 DNA reads TGTGCCACCAGTGATCTTACCAACAAAGAGCAGTTCTTC. Protein: CATSDLTNKEQFF.

This clonotype is deemed medium-sized. V and J are TRBV7-2 and TRBJ2-1; 13 bases align to TRBD2. Germline CDR1 SGHTA, CDR2 FQGNSA. This CDR3 comprises 15 residues. V gave up 5 bases and J gave up 9 bases; unmatched junction bases: 7. The CDR3 DNA follows: TGTGCCAGCAGCCACAGGACTAGCGGGAGCGGTGAGCAGTTCTTC. This codes for CASSHRTSGSGEQFF.

In this sample, this clonotype is large. V is TRBV18 and J is TRBJ1-1; D uncertain. CDR1 is KGHSH, CDR2 LQKENI, per germline. The CDR3 covers 14 residues. V was trimmed by 6 bases and J by 1 base, leaving 12 bases between them. CDR3 nucleotide sequence: TGTGCCAGCTCCCCCAGGTTAACGAACACTGAAGCTTTCTTT. Its translation: CASSPRLTNTEAFF.

This sequence joins TRBV5-5 and TRBJ1-5, with a tentative D call TRBD1 (6 bases). There are 15 residues in the CDR3. V was trimmed by 0 bases and J by 5 bases, leaving 12 bases between them. Germline-derived CDR1 and CDR2 are SGHKS and YYEKEE (reference sequence). CDR3 coding DNA: TGTGCCAGCAGCTTGGAGGGGGACCGCCATCAGCCCCAGCATTTT. Its translation is CASSLEGDRHQPQHF.

The chain carries TRBV20-1 and TRBJ1-2, with D perhaps matching TRBD1 (5 bases). This CDR3 comprises 12 residues. V was shortened by 2 bases and J by 6 bases, with 10 bases between the two germline ends. Germline CDR1 DFQATT, CDR2 SNEGSKA (reference sequence). The CDR3 loop reads CSARPDNDGYTF. The CDR3 coding sequence is TGCAGTGCTAGACCGGACAACGATGGCTACACCTTC.

By its share, this clonotype is large (0.1 to 1%). The DNA of the CDR3 is TGTGCCAGCAGCTTGGCCGTTGTCACTACTAGTGCCGGGGAGCTGTTTTTT. Residues: CASSLAVVTTSAGELFF. The rearrangement joins TRBV5-5 to TRBJ2-2; D is perhaps TRBD2 (5 bases). The CDR3 is 17 residues long. V lost 0 bases, J lost 6 bases, and 18 bases lay in between. Germline V gives CDR1 SGHKS, CDR2 YYEKEE (reference sequence).

This clonotype occurred a few times. The chain has TRBV20-1 and TRBJ1-1, with 8 positions matching TRBD1. CDR1 and CDR2 (germline): DFQATT, SNEGSKA (reference sequence). The J segment lost 4 bases and the V segment lost 6 bases, leaving 7 bases of the junction unmatched. The CDR3 loop spans 13 amino acids. The CDR3 spells CSATGTGTTEAFF. Here the CDR3 DNA reads TGCAGTGCGACCGGGACAGGTACCACTGAAGCTTTCTTT.

Sample share makes this clonotype medium-sized. The rearrangement links TRBV23-1 to TRBJ2-3; no reliable D call. TRBV23-1 is an open reading frame whose function is uncertain. This CDR3 is built from 10 residues. V was shortened by 6 bases and J by 5 bases, with 3 bases between the two germline ends. The CDR3 bases are TGCGCCAGCAGAGGAGATACGCAGTATTTT. It yields the protein CASRGDTQYF.

This clonotype is medium-sized within its sample. The chain employs TRBV7-2 and TRBJ1-4, with D perhaps assigned TRBD1 or TRBD2 (5 bases each). The DNA end is more similar to TRBJ2-2, so the J call may be wrong. The CDR3 extends over 13 amino acids. Germline CDR1 reads SGHTA; CDR2 reads FQGNSA. The CDR3 region is CASSWDGKEELFF. Written as DNA, the CDR3 is TGTGCCAGCAGCTGGGACGGAAAGGAGGAGCTGTTTTTT.

The rearrangement links TRBV15 to TRBJ1-2; weak D call: TRBD1 (6 bases). Germline CDR1 is LNHNV and CDR2 is YYDKDF (reference sequence). V lost 3 bases, J lost 5 bases, and 22 bases lay in between. This CDR3 comprises 17 residues. The CDR3 DNA is TGTGCCACCAGCAGTAACGGTGTTCAGGGGTTGTGGTATGGCTACACCTTC. This gives the protein CATSSNGVQGLWYGYTF. Looking up the rest from reference TRBV15 and TRBJ1-2 gives the full variable domain: DAMVIQNPRYQVTQFGKPVTLSCSQTLNHNVMYWYQQKSSQAPKLLFHYYDKDFNNEADTPDNFQSRRPNTSFCFLDIRSPGLGDTAMYLCATSSNGVQGLWYGYTFGSGTRLTVV.